These T cell receptor beta chains were read from a single sample in a study of T cell responses to AZD1222 COVID-19 vaccine. Method: immunoSEQ multiplex PCR; TCRdb's copy keeps in-frame clones and lacks some. The sample records 86,000 or so clones, about 93% being singletons. The input for sequencing was peripheral blood, taken 28 days after the second AZD1222 dose. The receptor set was obtained from an adult who received the AZD1222 COVID-19 vaccine. CDR3s include the opening cysteine and the closing phenylalanine or tryptophan. Fields, in order: V gene, CDR3 length, CDR3 protein.

>TRBV7-3|14
CASSPGDRGDGYTF
>TRBV28|16
CASSPRWQDGIQPQHF
>TRBV29-1|14
CSVGQAGSYNEQFF
>TRBV7-8|13
CASSLRVADTQYF
>TRBV6-5|15
CASSLRGGVFNEQYF
>TRBV7-9|14
CASSFRAEDYEQYF
>TRBV4-2|16
CASSQDGLSGANVLTF
>TRBV20-1|11
CRGGKNTEAFF
>TRBV28|15
CASSLSARGDQPQHF
>TRBV2|13
CASMELGNTEAFF
>TRBV5-8|14
CASSFDRVGAEAFF
>TRBV28|13
CASLPGGGYGYTF
>TRBV28|13
CASIQQGNQPQHF
>TRBV3-1/TRBV3-2|17
CASSQVPWGPGGYGYTF
>TRBV18|13
CASSPDSNQPQHF
>TRBV6-6|14
CASSITGTAREQYF
>TRBV5-4|16
CASSAGQSTRGNTIYF
>TRBV29-1|11
CSGGSGNTIYF
>TRBV5-1|14
CASSRGQGETLCTF
>TRBV28|12
CASRQGGQPQHF
>TRBV5-4|12
CASSITPDTQYF
>TRBV6-1|15
CASSEVPGPYSPLHF
>TRBV15|16
CATSREGSPAGSPLHF
>TRBV5-4|19
CASSSPTDVRLVANYGYTF
>TRBV11-2|16
CASSPFMGGDQETQYF
>TRBV6-5|15
CASSYSSRVNTEAFF
>TRBV5-8|16
CASSSGVGQGYNEQFF
>TRBV15|13
CATSRDHLDEQFF
>TRBV10-3|14
CAISRGTGPYEQYF
>TRBV6-1|15
CASSEADQGSYEQYF
>TRBV9|16
CASSVWYRGHNSPLHF
>TRBV9|14
CASSVMSGANVLTF
>TRBV30|13
CAGASRGDTEAFF
>TRBV11-2|14
CASSFQGAPYEQYF
>TRBV5-1|17
CASSLATLAVGTDTQYF
>TRBV7-9|19
CASSPLWTGGGLLSTEAFF
>TRBV14|13
CASSQSRGQPQHF
>TRBV28|12
CASSLGQGGYTF
>TRBV5-1|14
CACNARSGVETQYF
>TRBV14|16
CASSQAGTFSGNTIYF
>TRBV9|14
CASSVSGGLYGYTF
>TRBV4-1|15
CASSQANGRVYGYTF
>TRBV7-9|15
CASSLDSGRAPEQYF